These 14 T cell receptor beta chains share one sample of origin, sequenced in a study of OX40 agonist ivuxolimab in advanced cancers. The data were produced by immunoSEQ multiplex PCR, yet TCRdb's version contains in-frame clones alone and is incomplete. The sample contains about 6,000 clones, around 84% of which appear only once. Sequencing was performed on CD4+ or CD8+ T cells sorted from blood, taken in a trial of the OX40 agonist ivuxolimab. The source of these receptors is an adult with an advanced solid tumor such as melanoma, head and neck, liver or kidney cancer.

DNA for the CDR3: TGTGCCAGCAGTGAAGCTAGCGGGAGCTACGAGCAGTACTTC. This encodes CASSEASGSYEQYF. V and J are TRBV6-1 and TRBJ2-7; 9 bases fit TRBD2. Germline CDR1 reads MNHNS; CDR2 reads SASEGT. J lost 3 bases, V lost 0 bases, and 0 bases had no gene match. The CDR3 totals 14 residues.

This chain joins TRBV30 and TRBJ1-1; 7 nucleotides match TRBD1. This CDR3 has 14 residues. J gave up 5 bases and V 5 bases, and 11 bases lay outside the gene matches. The germline V gene has CDR1 GTSNPN and CDR2 SVGIG (reference sequence). The chain's CDR3 is CAWGERQGGTEAFF. The DNA for the CDR3 is TGTGCCTGGGGGGAACGACAGGGAGGTACTGAAGCTTTCTTT.

The chain uses TRBV29-1 and TRBJ2-7; the D is unclear. The germline V gene encodes CDR1 SQVTM and CDR2 ANQGSEA. Trimming removed 3 bases at V and 4 bases at J, with 10 bases between. CDR3 length equals 12 residues. The CDR3 reads CSVDLGNYEQYF. DNA of the CDR3: TGCAGCGTTGATCTGGGTAATTACGAGCAGTACTTC.

The rearrangement joins TRBV6-5 to TRBJ2-5; possibly TRBD1 or TRBD2 for D (5 bases each). The CDR3 length is 13 residues. V was trimmed by 5 bases and J by 5 bases, leaving 12 bases between them. CDR1 is MNHEY, CDR2 SVGAGI, per germline. CDR3 DNA: TGTGCCAGCAGTGGGACGGCGCCGGAGACCCAGTACTTC. This gives the protein CASSGTAPETQYF.

This sequence joins TRBV7-9 and TRBJ2-7; 8 nucleotides align to TRBD1. V shed 7 bases and J 1 base; nucleotides not matched to a gene: 12. CDR3 length: 16 residues. Germline CDR1 is SEHNR and CDR2 is FQNEAQ (reference sequence). The CDR3 reads CASTPRDRWDSYEQYF. The CDR3 DNA reads TGTGCCAGCACCCCACGGGACAGGTGGGATTCCTACGAGCAGTACTTC.

This chain uses TRBV15 with TRBJ2-1, with D possibly TRBD1 on 5 matching bases. The V end was cut by 4 bases, the J end by 6 bases, with 22 bases between. Germline lookup yields CDR1 LNHNV and CDR2 YYDKDF (reference sequence). The length of the CDR3 is 17 residues. CDR3 sequence reads: CATSTPIQDYGSNEQFF. In nucleotides, the CDR3 is TGTGCCACCAGCACCCCTATACAGGATTACGGGTCCAATGAGCAGTTCTTC.

The V gene is TRBV29-1, the J gene TRBJ1-2, with TRBD1 as a possible D gene (6 bases). CDR3 length: 12 amino acids. CDR1 and CDR2 (germline): SQVTM, ANQGSEA. V was trimmed by 4 bases and J by 7 bases, leaving 13 bases between them. The CDR3 spells CSVGPGEGGYTF. CDR3 sequence (DNA): TGCAGCGTTGGTCCAGGGGAAGGTGGCTACACCTTC.

The J gene is TRBJ2-7, the V gene TRBV4-1; D is unresolved. V lost 3 bases and J lost 7, with 16 bases in between. The CDR3 is made up of 14 amino acids. The germline V gene has CDR1 MGHRA and CDR2 YSYEKL. CDR3 coding DNA: TGCGCCAGCAGCCACGGCGGACCGGCTGGGGAGCAGTACTTC. Translated: CASSHGGPAGEQYF.

The chain employs TRBV4-1 and TRBJ2-7, with 9 bases fitting TRBD1. CDR1 MGHRA and CDR2 YSYEKL come from the germline V gene. Trimming removed 2 bases from V and 3 bases from J; junction bases left unmatched: 8. The CDR3 covers 16 residues. CDR3 in DNA: TGCGCCAGCAGCCAAAATCCTCGACAGGGGGTCTACGAGCAGTACTTC. Its protein product is CASSQNPRQGVYEQYF.

The rearrangement links TRBV4-1 to TRBJ1-4, with 8 bases identical to TRBD1. The V gene end was trimmed by 2 bases and the J gene end by 5 bases; junction bases not matched to a gene: 7. Germline CDR1 MGHRA, CDR2 YSYEKL. The CDR3 covers 16 residues. The CDR3 bases are TGCGCCAGCAGCCAACTCGGGACAGGCTCGAATGAAAAACTGTTTTTT. Translation gives CASSQLGTGSNEKLFF.

This sequence joins TRBV5-1 and TRBJ2-1; no reliable D call. CDR3 length: 11 residues. Trimming stripped 6 bases from V and 6 bases from J, with 7 bases between. Germline V gene data show CDR1 as SGHRS and CDR2 as YFSETQ. The CDR3 DNA follows: TGCGCCAGCAACATGCCCAATGAGCAGTTCTTC. Its protein is CASNMPNEQFF.

The CDR3 DNA reads TGTGCCAGCAGCCTAGAAGCGGGGGGGAACAATGAGCAGTTCTTC. This codes for CASSLEAGGNNEQFF. The V gene is TRBV7-3, the J gene TRBJ2-1; 10 nucleotides agree with TRBD2. The CDR3 has 15 amino acids. Trimming cost V 5 bases and J 5 bases; bases outside gene matches: 6. Germline V gene sequence: CDR1 SGHTA, CDR2 FQGTGA. Full variable domain (rest looked up from reference TRBV7-3 and TRBJ2-1): GAGVSQTPSNKVTEKGKYVELRCDPISGHTALYWYRQSLGQGPEFLIYFQGTGAADDSGLPNDRFFAVRPEGSVSTLKIQRTERGDSAVYLCASSLEAGGNNEQFFGPGTRLTVL.

This clone was detected once. The rearrangement joins TRBV10-2 to TRBJ2-1, with D perhaps matching TRBD1 (5 bases). The V gene's germline CDR1 is WSHSY and CDR2 SAAADI. The CDR3 has 12 residues. Trimming took 9 bases from V and 4 from J, leaving 10 bases between them. The CDR3, as DNA: TGCGCCAGTTCAGGGCGGTACAATGAGCAGTTCTTC. It yields the protein CASSGRYNEQFF.

This clone was found once. The rearrangement links TRBV10-3 to TRBJ2-1; a possible D gene is TRBD2 (5 bases). Germline V gene data show CDR1 as ENHRY and CDR2 as SYGVKD. V shed 3 bases and J shed 3 bases, with 12 bases lying between them. This CDR3 contains 15 residues. The DNA for the CDR3 is TGTGCCATCAGTGACTCGAGCGGATTCTACAATGAGCAGTTCTTC. Translation: CAISDSSGFYNEQFF.